Presented here are 27 T cell receptor beta chains from one specimen sequenced in a study of blood T cell repertoires in COVID-19. The repertoire was sequenced with immunoSEQ multiplex PCR; TCRdb's copy has only in-frame clones and lacks some. The data show roughly 150,000 clones, with roughly 88% seen just once and about 28% held by the top ten. Sequencing was performed on peripheral blood. The receptor source for this set is a human donor in a cohort sampled during active COVID-19.

This clone was detected only a few times. The chain joins TRBV7-9 to TRBJ1-1, with D possibly matching TRBD1 (5 bases). Per the germline V gene, CDR1 is SEHNR and CDR2 is FQNEAQ (reference sequence). The CDR3 is 15 residues long. V lost 5 bases, J lost 1 base, and 14 bases lay in between. CDR3 sequence reads: CASSDRQLGNTEAFF. CDR3 DNA sequence: TGTGCCAGCAGCGATCGACAGCTAGGGAACACTGAAGCTTTCTTT.

This clone appeared a few times. The chain is built from TRBV11-3 and TRBJ2-1; 7 bases align to TRBD2. The CDR3 spans 15 residues. V lost 4 bases, J lost 0 bases, and 3 bases stayed unmatched. Germline V gene sequence: CDR1 SGHNT, CDR2 YENEEA. CDR3 bases: TGTGCCAGCAGCTCGGGCGGGGGCTCCTACAATGAGCAGTTCTTC. It yields the protein CASSSGGGSYNEQFF.

As DNA, the CDR3 is TGTGCTTCGGGCCGTTGGGACACTGGCTACACCTTC. It is translated as CASGRWDTGYTF. V is TRBV6-5 and J is TRBJ1-2; tentative D call: TRBD1 (6 bases). The length of the CDR3 is 12 residues. Germline CDR1 and CDR2: MNHEY and SVGAGI.

This sequence joins TRBV5-8 and TRBJ1-2, with 7 bases aligning to TRBD1. The V gene's germline CDR1 is SGHTS and CDR2 YDEGEE. This CDR3 is built from 15 residues. V lost 3 bases to trimming and J lost 2 bases; unmatched junction nucleotides: 7. The CDR3 DNA reads as TGTGCCAGCAGCTCGTCCAGGGGGAGGAACTATGGCTACACCTTC. This sequence encodes CASSSSRGRNYGYTF.

The chain uses TRBV18 and TRBJ1-1; tentative D call: TRBD1 (5 bases). The CDR3 has 16 residues. V lost 3 bases, J lost 1 base, and 15 bases lay in between. Germline loops: CDR1 KGHSH, CDR2 LQKENI. The CDR3 nucleotides are TGTGCCAGCTCACCGCAACTTTGGGGCAAGAACACTGAAGCTTTCTTT. This codes for CASSPQLWGKNTEAFF.

This chain uses TRBV5-8 with TRBJ2-6; D may be TRBD2 (6 bases). V lost 0 bases, J lost 13 bases, and 20 bases lay in between. The CDR3 extends over 16 amino acids. CDR1 SGHTS and CDR2 YDEGEE come from the germline V gene. In DNA, the CDR3 is TGTGCCAGCAGCTTGGCGCGGGGTTCAACATCACAGGTCCTGACTTTC. Protein: CASSLARGSTSQVLTF. Based on the CDR3 plus reference TRBV5-8 and TRBJ2-6, the full variable domain is EAGVTQSPTHLIKTRGQQATLRCSPISGHTSVYWYQQALGLGLQFLLWYDEGEERNRGNFPPRFSGRQFPNYSSELNVNALELEDSALYLCASSLARGSTSQVLTFGAGSRLTVL.

The chain combines TRBV30 with TRBJ1-5; D may be TRBD1 (6 bases). The CDR3 spans 15 residues. V lost 1 base and J 6 bases, leaving 16 bases between the germline ends. Per germline, CDR1 GTSNPN and CDR2 SVGIG (reference sequence). The CDR3, as DNA: TGTGCCTGGAGTGACCTCATAGGGGGGGGTCAGCCCCAGCATTTT. Its translation is CAWSDLIGGGQPQHF.

V and J are TRBV2 and TRBJ2-5, with D uncertain. V gave up 8 bases and J gave up 0 bases, with 7 bases separating them. CDR3 length equals 12 residues. The germline V gene has CDR1 SNHLY and CDR2 FYNNEI. As DNA, the CDR3 is TGTGCCAGCGCCTATTACCAAGAGACCCAGTACTTC. This encodes CASAYYQETQYF.

J is TRBJ2-3 and V is TRBV5-4, with 13 bases that match TRBD2. The CDR3 runs to 17 residues. The V and J ends lost 4 bases and 0 bases, in that order; junction bases with no gene match: 5. Germline CDR1 and CDR2: SGHNT and YYREEE (reference sequence). In DNA, the CDR3 is TGTGCCAGCAGCCGAACTAGCGGGGGGGCTAGCACAGATACGCAGTATTTT. Amino acids: CASSRTSGGASTDTQYF.

The table lists this clone with a count of one. A junction end diverges from the germline sequence, so it may reflect a read error. CDR3 nucleotides: TGTGCTAGCAGTTACTCCGGACAGGCCGAGCAGTACTTC. It is translated as CASSYSGQAEQYF. This chain joins TRBV6-5 and TRBJ2-7; 7 nucleotides align to TRBD1. Per germline, CDR1 MNHEY and CDR2 SVGAGI. The CDR3 length is 13 residues.

This chain connects TRBV5-8 to TRBJ1-1; 9 nucleotides line up with TRBD1. The CDR3 covers 15 residues. V shed 1 base and J 1 base; nucleotides not matched to a gene: 2. The germline V gene has CDR1 SGHTS and CDR2 YDEGEE. The CDR3 DNA sequence: TGTGCCAGCAGCTTGTGGACAGGGGAGAACACTGAAGCTTTCTTT. As protein: CASSLWTGENTEAFF.

The V and J genes are TRBV5-1 and TRBJ1-1; the D gene is possibly TRBD1 (6 bases). V was cut by 2 bases and J by 1 base, with 6 bases left in between. The CDR3 has 13 amino acids. Germline V gene sequence: CDR1 SGHRS, CDR2 YFSETQ. In DNA form, the CDR3 reads TGCGCCAGCAGCTTAGGGGGGAACACTGAAGCTTTCTTT. Its translation: CASSLGGNTEAFF.

This clone was counted only a few times. The chain joins TRBV7-9 to TRBJ2-2; D call uncertain. Looked up from germline, CDR1 is SEHNR and CDR2 is FQNEAQ (reference sequence). There are 13 residues in the CDR3. The V and J ends lost 0 bases and 4 bases respectively, with 3 bases between them. The CDR3 reads CASSLAFTGELFF. The CDR3 DNA reads as TGTGCCAGCAGCTTAGCCTTCACCGGGGAGCTGTTTTTT. Drawing the rest from reference TRBV7-9 and TRBJ2-2, the complete variable domain is DTGVSQNPRHKITKRGQNVTFRCDPISEHNRLYWYRQTLGQGPEFLTYFQNEAQLEKSRLLSDRFSAERPKGSFSTLEIQRTEQGDSAMYLCASSLAFTGELFFGEGSRLTVL.

The rearrangement links TRBV18 to TRBJ2-7, with 7 bases aligning to TRBD1. The CDR3 extends over 13 amino acids. In germline, CDR1 is KGHSH, CDR2 LQKENI. With 3 bases clipped from V and 1 base from J, the junction kept 0 bases outside the gene matches. CDR3: CASSPDRSYEQYF. For the CDR3, the DNA is TGTGCCAGCTCACCGGACAGGTCCTACGAGCAGTACTTC.

V and J are TRBV15 and TRBJ1-1; D unclear. The CDR3 sequence is 13 residues long. With 3 bases removed from V and 9 bases from J, the gap between germline ends came to 14 bases. CDR1 is LNHNV, CDR2 YYDKDF, per germline (reference sequence). The CDR3 spells CATSSRREHQAFF. CDR3 sequence (DNA): TGTGCCACCAGCAGTAGACGGGAGCACCAAGCTTTCTTT.

The chain is built from TRBV15 and TRBJ1-4; no firm D call. CDR3 length equals 14 residues. Trimming left V 7 bases short and J 2 bases short, with 11 bases between. Germline CDR1 and CDR2: LNHNV and YYDKDF (reference sequence). The CDR3 DNA reads TGTGCCACCATTTCGGCGGGGACTAATGAAAAACTGTTTTTT. Protein: CATISAGTNEKLFF.

The genes are TRBV3-1 (or the pseudogene TRBV3-2) and TRBJ1-5; D is unresolved. Germline CDR1 and CDR2: LGHDT and YNNKEL (reference sequence). This CDR3 is 15 amino acids long. Trimming cost V 0 bases and J 5 bases, with 11 bases left between them. The CDR3, as DNA: TGTGCCAGCAGCCAAGATTTAAGGGAGTATCAGCCCCAGCATTTT. Protein product: CASSQDLREYQPQHF.

V gene TRBV13 combines with J gene TRBJ1-1; the match to TRBD1 covers 10 bases. Germline lookup yields CDR1 PRHDT and CDR2 FYEKMQ (reference sequence). Trimming removed 0 bases from V and 11 bases from J; junction bases left unmatched: 12. The length of the CDR3 is 16 residues. CDR3 bases: TGTGCCAGCAGCTTAGGCCTAAACGGACAGGGGGTTGGGGCTTTCTTT. Residues: CASSLGLNGQGVGAFF. The full variable domain, with the rest looked up from reference TRBV13 and TRBJ1-1, is AAGVIQSPRHLIKEKRETATLKCYPIPRHDTVYWYQQGPGQDPQFLISFYEKMQSDKGSIPDRFSAQQFSDYHSELNMSSLELGDSALYFCASSLGLNGQGVGAFFGQGTRLTVV.

The chain is built from TRBV5-8 and TRBJ2-3; 13 positions agree with TRBD2. V dropped 2 bases and J dropped 4; count of bases not matched to a gene: 1. Germline CDR1 SGHTS, CDR2 YDEGEE. CDR3 size: 15 residues. The CDR3 spells CASSFTSGGADTQYF. The CDR3 coding sequence is TGTGCCAGCAGCTTCACTAGCGGGGGGGCAGATACGCAGTATTTT. Full variable domain (remainder filled in from reference TRBV5-8 and TRBJ2-3): EAGVTQSPTHLIKTRGQQATLRCSPISGHTSVYWYQQALGLGLQFLLWYDEGEERNRGNFPPRFSGRQFPNYSSELNVNALELEDSALYLCASSFTSGGADTQYFGPGTRLTVL.

This sequence joins TRBV4-1 and TRBJ2-3; 7 bases map to TRBD2. CDR1 MGHRA and CDR2 YSYEKL come from the germline V gene. This CDR3 is built from 15 residues. Losses at the gene ends were 4 bases for V and 3 bases for J; bases not matched to a gene: 7. The CDR3 region has the DNA TGCGCCAGCAGCCTCCGGGGGGAAAGGACAGATACGCAGTATTTT. Amino acids: CASSLRGERTDTQYF.

This rearrangement joins TRBV5-1 to TRBJ2-3; 13 bases fit TRBD2. The germline V gene encodes CDR1 SGHRS and CDR2 YFSETQ. Trimming took 4 bases from V and 3 from J; bases not matched to a gene: 8. This CDR3 contains 17 residues. The CDR3 nucleotides read TGCGCCAGCAGCCCCGGACTAGCGGGGGCCAGGACAGATACGCAGTATTTT. Its protein product is CASSPGLAGARTDTQYF.

The chain carries TRBV30 and TRBJ2-7; a weak D match, TRBD1 (5 bases). The V gene lost 0 bases and the J gene lost 2 bases, with 14 bases spanning the gap. The CDR3 covers 15 residues. Germline lookup yields CDR1 GTSNPN and CDR2 SVGIG (reference sequence). CDR3 DNA: TGTGCCTGGAGTGTACGTTGGCGGACAACCTACGAGCAGTACTTC. Amino acids: CAWSVRWRTTYEQYF.

V is TRBV12-3 or TRBV12-4 and J is TRBJ1-4, with no clear D. The length of the CDR3 is 13 residues. With 1 base removed from V and 8 bases from J, the gap between germline ends came to 8 bases. The CDR3 sequence: CASSLGAQEKLFF. The CDR3 coding sequence is TGTGCCAGCAGTTTAGGGGCGCAAGAAAAACTGTTTTTT.

V gene TRBV10-3 combines with J gene TRBJ2-4; D is unresolved. There are 14 residues in the CDR3. V shed 2 bases and J shed 5 bases, with 10 bases lying between them. In germline, CDR1 is ENHRY, CDR2 SYGVKD. CDR3 sequence (DNA): TGTGCCATCAGTGAGGGCGGCCCTCAAAACATTCAGTACTTC. It is translated as CAISEGGPQNIQYF.

V usage is TRBV11-2 and J usage is TRBJ1-6, with a possible D match to TRBD1 (6 bases). Germline CDR1 is SGHAT and CDR2 is FQNNGV. The CDR3 consists of 13 residues. V shed 5 bases and J shed 6 bases, with 8 bases lying between them. CDR3: CASSAQGNSPLHF. The CDR3 DNA reads as TGTGCCAGCAGCGCACAGGGTAATTCACCCCTCCACTTT.

This clone was detected only once. The V call is TRBV6-1, the J call TRBJ1-5, with TRBD1 as a possible D gene (5 bases). The CDR3 runs to 15 residues. From germline, CDR1 is MNHNS and CDR2 SASEGT. Trimming removed 2 bases from V and 4 bases from J, with 12 bases in between. The CDR3 sequence: CASSEMGQRNQPQHF. The CDR3 region has the DNA TGTGCCAGCAGTGAAATGGGGCAGCGAAATCAGCCCCAGCATTTT.

V usage is TRBV5-4 and J usage is TRBJ2-5, with D perhaps TRBD1 (6 bases). The V end lost 3 bases, the J end lost 0 bases, and 15 bases lay between the germline ends. CDR1 and CDR2 from the germline V gene are SGHNT and YYREEE (reference sequence). The CDR3 covers 16 residues. The CDR3 region is CASSSTLEGDQETQYF. CDR3 nucleotide sequence: TGTGCCAGCAGCTCTACCCTAGAGGGGGACCAAGAGACCCAGTACTTC.